This T cell receptor beta chain was obtained from a study of shared clonotypes between healthy human individuals (TCRdb year 2020). Looking at the study overall: The cohort included three men and two women between 18 and 49 years of age. For each donor, CD4 naive and CD4 memory were each given three plates, CD8 naive was given two plates, and CD8 memory was given one plate. To estimate repertoire size and how much clonotypes are shared between individuals, the study performed deep sequencing of blood TCR repertoires from a handful of healthy adults. Libraries were prepared and TCR repertoires were sequenced by different laboratories using diverse techniques, in order to increase sequencing depth and limit assay-specific biases. Leukapheresis yielded between about 0.85 and 9 billion PBMCs per donor.

A note on this clone: It lacks a known antigen. Qualities for individual bases were not recorded, and no much larger clone is one base off.

Using the deep immunoSEQ assay, multiplex PCR amplified TCR CDR3 regions from genomic DNA. Extracted genomic DNA from each cell subset was spread evenly across all wells of several immunoSEQ 96-well plates, with each plate serving as a replicate. Each replicate PCR for sorted subsets received around 200 ng genomic DNA, equal to tens of thousands of T cell genomes. Purified libraries were quantified with a Qubit 3.0 fluorometer, sized on a Bioanalyzer 2100, and re-quantified with the KAPA Library Quantification kit. Every immunoSEQ 96-well plate was sequenced on a dedicated single-read 150-cycle Illumina NextSeq 550 flow cell. The study's own analysis went as follows. Because the immunoSEQ output held only junctional sequences and lacked quality scores, the filtering could not match the filtering applied to full-length reads. To assign V/J genes and CDR3, sequences were annotated using PyIR, a Python wrapper for IgBLAST v1.9, with IMGT germline references. Any read was removed if the V/J assignment was weak (E-value above 1e-6), the CDR3 was missing, or the read contained stop codons, out-of-frame junctions, or ambiguous translated residues. V3J clonotypes were defined as sequences sharing the same inferred V gene, J gene, and CDR3 amino acid sequence. To compute the percentage overlap between repertoires, the number of shared unique clonotypes was divided by the size of the smaller repertoire. Three approaches were used to assess repertoire richness: RTK rarefaction, the Chao1 estimator, and Recon v2.1 estimates of unobserved clonotypes. For all TCRbeta clonotypes obtained by the gDNA method from several donors, generation probabilities were computed with OLGA. This immuneACCESS table, as held by TCRdb, lists in-frame sequences with V and J called but not all clones. Of the missing ones, under half trace to an unresolved V gene in checked studies; the others have no known cause. V and J calls and clone size are as listed in that table; D and trimming were resolved from the DNA. The sample table holds some 680,000 clones, of which more than 70% were seen once. The ten largest make up roughly 2% of the sample.

V loses 1 base, J loses 3 bases, and the germline ends lie 6 bases apart. The CDR3 numbers 13 residues from cysteine through phenylalanine. Only CDR3 DNA is held: 39 bases, read in frame from base 1. The germline V gene specifies MGHRA as CDR1 and YSYEKL as CDR2. The donors were healthy, HIV-negative adults who had no recently reported acute infections or vaccinations. All donors were Caucasian adults living in Nashville, Tennessee, USA. CD4+ T cells were enriched by magnetic negative selection, after which naive cells were positively selected on CD45RA and the negative fraction was taken as the memory subset. Blood was collected by leukapheresis, and PBMCs were isolated by Ficoll-Histopaque density gradient centrifugation and then cryopreserved in liquid nitrogen vapor phase. Analytical flow cytometry was used to check the purity and quantity of every magnetically sorted T cell population. From each sorted fraction, genomic DNA was isolated and quantified by UV absorbance on a Nanodrop 2000c.

The paper as a whole reports these results and caveats: Naive subsets generally had larger estimated clonotype richness than memory subsets did. Incomplete sequencing was indicated by rarefaction of sorted-subset datasets, despite the large sequencing depth. Because the study included a small number of donors, the genetic and exposure-history diversity represented was limited. Clonotypes shared by all four sorted-subset donors showed higher generation probabilities than non-shared clonotypes. Sampling was restricted to blood, and TCR repertoires in tissues likely differ from the TCR repertoires found in blood. Across four donors, approximately 5% of naive CD4, 3% to 3.5% of naive CD8, 2% to 2.5% of memory CD4, and over 0.35% of memory CD8 clonotypes were shared. Pairwise subsampling led to the expectation that sequencing depth would affect the degree of clonotype sharing among donors.

Recombination joined TRBV4-1 with TRBJ1-1; no D segment can be confidently identified. Material: memory CD4+ T cells sorted from blood. What this sample's cell subset or site label stands for: CD45RA-negative fraction. The origin of this receptor is a woman in her thirties in good health. The DNA sequence is TGCGCCAGCAGCCAAGGACCCGACACTGAAGCTTTCTTT. This encodes CASSQGPDTEAFF.